The 10 T cell receptor beta chains below all came from one sample that was sequenced in a study of blood T cell repertoires in COVID-19. The repertoire was sequenced with immunoSEQ multiplex PCR; TCRdb's copy has only in-frame clones and lacks some. The sample has tens of thousands of clones, about 88% seen once; the top ten hold around 2.3%. The material sequenced was peripheral blood. These receptors were taken from a man aged 50-60 years with acute or convalescent COVID-19.

The chain couples TRBV2 to TRBJ2-1, with 10 bases fitting TRBD2. This CDR3 is built from 14 residues. The germline V gene has CDR1 SNHLY and CDR2 FYNNEI. The junction had 6 bases not matched to a gene; V was cut back by 7 bases and J by 6 bases. The CDR3 DNA sequence: TGTGCCAGCACCCAGACTAGCGGGTCCAATGAGCAGTTCTTC. Translated: CASTQTSGSNEQFF.

This clone has a handful of counts. The chain recombines TRBV25-1 with TRBJ1-1, with D hard to call. V lost 4 bases, J lost 6 bases, and 21 bases lay in between. Germline CDR1 is MGHDK and CDR2 is SYGVNS. This CDR3 is built from 16 residues. The chain's CDR3 is CASSARTAGSESEAFF. CDR3 in DNA: TGTGCCAGCAGTGCTAGGACGGCGGGTTCTGAGTCTGAAGCTTTCTTT.

This chain uses TRBV7-2 with TRBJ2-1; D perhaps matches TRBD2 (5 bases). CDR1 and CDR2 (germline): SGHTA, FQGNSA. With 3 bases removed from V and 3 bases from J, the gap between germline ends came to 6 bases. The CDR3 totals 13 residues. CDR3 sequence reads: CASSFRDYNEQFF. As DNA, the CDR3 is TGTGCCAGCAGCTTCCGGGACTACAATGAGCAGTTCTTC.

The J gene is TRBJ1-2, the V gene TRBV27; 9 bases are a match to TRBD1. Germline CDR1 reads MNHEY; CDR2 reads SMNVEV (reference sequence). Unmatched junction bases numbered 10, after V lost 5 bases and J lost 6 bases. The CDR3 runs 15 residues. The CDR3 reads CASSPGTGSINGYTF. CDR3 coding DNA: TGTGCCAGCAGTCCCGGGACAGGGAGTATAAATGGCTACACCTTC.

The chain uses TRBV13 and TRBJ2-5, with 7 bases lining up with TRBD2. V gave up 9 bases and J gave up 3 bases; unmatched junction bases: 7. CDR1 and CDR2 from the germline V gene are PRHDT and FYEKMQ (reference sequence). The CDR3 loop spans 13 amino acids. CDR3 loop: CASSPSGEETQYF. CDR3 in DNA: TGTGCCAGTTCCCCTAGCGGCGAAGAGACCCAGTACTTC. The full variable domain, its missing parts supplied by reference TRBV13 and TRBJ2-5, is AAGVIQSPRHLIKEKRETATLKCYPIPRHDTVYWYQQGPGQDPQFLISFYEKMQSDKGSIPDRFSAQQFSDYHSELNMSSLELGDSALYFCASSPSGEETQYFGPGTRLLVL.

The V gene is TRBV9, the J gene TRBJ2-1; a possible D gene is TRBD2 (6 bases). Germline V gene data show CDR1 as SGDLS and CDR2 as YYNGEE. The germline V and J ends were trimmed by 2 bases and 8 bases, with 14 bases remaining between them. This CDR3 is built from 14 residues. The CDR3 coding sequence is TGTGCCAGCAGCGTCAGTACCTCGGGGGATGAGCAGTTCTTC. Translation gives CASSVSTSGDEQFF.

This clone was detected once. This sequence joins TRBV11-2 and TRBJ2-5, with 7 bases matching TRBD2. The CDR3 totals 16 residues. Looked up from germline, CDR1 is SGHAT and CDR2 is FQNNGV. Trimming cost V 1 base and J 5 bases; bases outside gene matches: 10. The chain's CDR3 is CASSLGRGSSLETQYF. CDR3 in DNA: TGTGCCAGCAGCTTAGGGCGGGGGAGTAGTTTGGAGACCCAGTACTTC.

V is TRBV14 and J is TRBJ1-6, with D tentatively TRBD1 (6 bases). Germline V lookup: CDR1 SGHDN, CDR2 FVKESK. The CDR3 sequence is 14 residues long. Trimming left V 1 base short and J 10 bases short, with 11 bases between. The CDR3 loop reads CASSQGGLGSPLHF. The CDR3 region has the DNA TGTGCCAGCAGCCAAGGGGGGCTCGGCTCACCCCTCCACTTT.

The rearrangement joins TRBV4-2 to TRBJ2-3; TRBD2 is a possible D gene (7 bases). V was cut by 0 bases and J by 4 bases, with 14 bases left in between. This CDR3 contains 16 residues. Germline values: CDR1 LGHNA, CDR2 YNFKEQ. CDR3 loop: CASSQDGGGGADTQYF. CDR3 bases: TGTGCCAGCAGCCAAGATGGAGGGGGGGGTGCAGATACGCAGTATTTT.

This chain connects TRBV11-2 to TRBJ1-1; no firm D call. Germline CDR1 and CDR2: SGHAT and FQNNGV. V shed 0 bases and J shed 4 bases, with 6 bases lying between them. The CDR3 is 13 residues long. The CDR3 reads CASSLEGITEAFF. CDR3 DNA sequence: TGTGCCAGCAGCTTAGAGGGCATCACTGAAGCTTTCTTT.